What follows is one T cell receptor (beta chain) and its context. This clonotype was recorded many times. There is no known antigen for this receptor. No qualities accompany the bases; no much larger clone lies one base away. The data originate from a study of breast tumors, draining lymph nodes, adjacent tissues (TCRdb year 2016). At the level of the whole study: TCR beta repertoires were compared across tumor, adjacent nontumor tissue and axillary lymph nodes obtained from breast cancer patients. The study aimed to assess the relationships and possible T-cell exchange between tumor, surrounding tissue and draining lymph node repertoires in human breast cancer.

The run used an Illumina HiSeq 2000. TCR beta chain libraries were generated by multiplex PCR amplification. The amplified TCR beta chain products were analyzed by high-throughput sequencing. TCRdb ran its own pipeline on the public reads, namely fastp trimming at Q25 and MiXCR clone calling, and kept in-frame beta chains. Each entry is one CDR3 protein sequence, shown with its most common DNA and genes. Recorded for this sample are fewer than 150,000 distinct CDR3 sequences; approximately 22% of them occurred a single time. The ten largest clones capture 2.2% of the sample. Looking up the germline V gene (reference sequence) yields CDR1 DFQATT and CDR2 SNEGSKA. V and J are truncated by 0 bases and 4 bases respectively, leaving an intervening sequence of 13 bases. The CDR3, cysteine through phenylalanine, is 15 amino acids long. CDR3 DNA only is kept here, 45 bases in frame from base 1. General conclusions and limits of the study: Rather than being directly demonstrated, the conclusion that tumor T cells originate in lymph nodes was presented as consistent with a hypothesis. Tumor T-cell repertoires showed less diversity than lymph node repertoires and more diversity than nontumor tissue repertoires, and tumor T-cell repertoires showed preferential V and J gene usage. In luminal-like breast cancer, tumor and nontumor tissue repertoires resembled each other significantly more than in basal-like breast cancer. The data were considered consistent with most tumor T cells being derived from the lymph node and subsequently expanding within tumor tissue.

Lymph node samples were obtained from the axillary draining lymph nodes of breast cancer patients. The receptor was derived from a female donor with breast cancer. Some clones in this sample may be carry-over from other donors' samples. The rearranged segments are TRBV20-1 and TRBJ2-1; the best D guess is TRBD2, with 5 bases matching. The sequenced sample consisted of axillary lymph node tissue. The sequence in DNA is TGCAGTGCTAGAGATCTGCCTAGCTTTTACAATGAGCAGTTCTTC. Translated, this gives CSARDLPSFYNEQFF.